This is a list of T cell receptor beta chains from one sample in a study of shared clonotypes between healthy human individuals. Data came from immunoSEQ multiplex PCR; TCRdb stores just in-frame clones and leaves some out. Among 1.4 million to 1.5 million clones listed, approximately 97% were seen once. The sample taken for sequencing was naive CD4+ T cells sorted from blood. The source of these receptors is a man aged 25-45 years in good health. Each CDR3 is given with its conserved first and last residue. Each record gives: clone size, D gene, V gene, J gene, CDR3 DNA, CDR3 protein. The D gene is left open where the match is weak. Where a row states a size, it is once, few, many or the class of an expanded clone; other rows omit it.

>NA|NA|TRBV29-1|TRBJ2-2
TGCAGCGCCAAAACCCAAACGAACACCGGGGAGCTGTTTTTT
CSAKTQTNTGELFF
>NA|TRBD1|TRBV10-1|TRBJ2-2
TGCGCCAGCGGACAGGGGACGAACACCGGGGAGCTGTTTTTT
CASGQGTNTGELFF
>NA|TRBD2|TRBV6-6|TRBJ2-7
TGTGCCAGCTGTGGGGAGGGTTACGAGCAGTACTTC
CASCGEGYEQYF
>NA|NA|TRBV5-1|TRBJ1-4
TGCGCCAGCAGCTCGCGGGGGACTTCAACTAATGAAAAACTGTTTTTT
CASSSRGTSTNEKLFF
>NA|NA|TRBV7-2|TRBJ2-7
TGTGCCAGCAGCTTCGAGCGGTTCGAGCAGTACTTC
CASSFERFEQYF
>NA|NA|TRBV6-5|TRBJ1-1
TGTGCCAGCAGCATGAGCAGGGTTGGCACTGAAGCTTTCTTT
CASSMSRVGTEAFF
>NA|NA|TRBV5-5|TRBJ2-2
TGTGCCAGCAGCTCGGGACTGGCGAACACCGGGGAGCTGTTTTTT
CASSSGLANTGELFF
>once|TRBD1|TRBV28|TRBJ2-1
TGTGCCAGCAGTTTATGGACAGGGGATACCTACAATGAGCAGTTCTTC
CASSLWTGDTYNEQFF
>NA|NA|TRBV11-2|TRBJ2-1
TGTGCCAGCAGCCGCGGACTATCCAGCCTCTCCTACAATGAGCAGTTCTTC
CASSRGLSSLSYNEQFF
>NA|NA|TRBV5-5|TRBJ1-4
TGTGCCAGCAGCTTGATCGTTTCAGTATCTAATGAAAAACTGTTTTTT
CASSLIVSVSNEKLFF
>NA|TRBD2|TRBV2|TRBJ2-1
TGTGCCAGCAGTAGCGCGGGAGCCTACAATGAGCAGTTCTTC
CASSSAGAYNEQFF
>NA|NA|TRBV4-3|TRBJ2-3
TGCGCCAGCAGCCAAGACCAGGGGTGGGGCACAGATACGCAGTATTTT
CASSQDQGWGTDTQYF
>NA|TRBD2|TRBV7-6|TRBJ2-1
TGTGCCAGCAGCTCGTATAAGGGGAGGGACTACAATGAGCAGTTCTTC
CASSSYKGRDYNEQFF
>NA|TRBD2|TRBV5-1|TRBJ2-1
TGCGCCAGCAGCTCACAACCCGGGACTAGCGGGATTAATGAGCAGTTCTTC
CASSSQPGTSGINEQFF
>NA|TRBD1|TRBV4-1|TRBJ2-7
TGCGCCAGCAGCCAAGATGGACAGGGCACTTACGAGCAGTACTTC
CASSQDGQGTYEQYF
>NA|NA|TRBV27|TRBJ2-7
TGTGCCAGCAGATCAATCGGACAGAGCTACGAGCAGTACTTC
CASRSIGQSYEQYF
>NA|NA|TRBV5-6|TRBJ2-1
TGTGCCAGCAGCGGGCTCGGACAGAACAATGAGCAGTTCTTC
CASSGLGQNNEQFF
>NA|TRBD1|TRBV19|TRBJ2-2
TGTGCCAGTAGCGGACAGGGGAACACCGGGGAGCTGTTTTTT
CASSGQGNTGELFF
>NA|TRBD2|TRBV7-6|TRBJ2-1
TGTGCCAGCAGCTTAGCCTTAGCGGGAGGGCGGGGTGAGCAGTTCTTC
CASSLALAGGRGEQFF
>NA|TRBD1|TRBV6-1|TRBJ2-1
TGTGCCAGCAGTGGCCAAGCCGGGACAGACGACAATGAGCAGTTCTTC
CASSGQAGTDDNEQFF
>NA|NA|TRBV29-1|TRBJ2-5
TGCAGCGTTGTCCTGGGGGGACGAAATAAAGAGACCCAGTACTTC
CSVVLGGRNKETQYF